A single TCR beta chain is shown here with its context. Its cognate antigen is unknown. Trimming took 0 bases from V and 3 from J, leaving 10 bases between them. The germline V gene has CDR1 SGHKS and CDR2 YYEKEE (reference sequence). This CDR3 is built from 14 residues. These data are taken from a study of post-analysis software for immune sequencing data. Study-level points and caveats: Comparison of patients with controls showed roughly five TRBV segments more frequent in patients, TRBV5-6, TRBV5-1 and TRBV20-1 among them.

TCR beta libraries were prepared from cDNA with unique molecular identifiers. Using its own MiXCR run on the PCR reads, TCRdb lists one record per CDR3 protein. The data contain about 160,000 distinct CDR3 sequences, 36% of them seen just once; the ten biggest clones take up roughly 28%. The source material was blood, sampled after autologous hematopoietic stem cell transplantation. V usage is TRBV5-5 and J usage is TRBJ2-7; no clear D. The TCR was taken from a girl aged 10-17 years with multiple sclerosis. CDR3 sequence: CASSLDGRVYEQYF. The CDR3 DNA follows: TGTGCCAGCAGCTTGGACGGTCGGGTCTACGAGCAGTACTTC.